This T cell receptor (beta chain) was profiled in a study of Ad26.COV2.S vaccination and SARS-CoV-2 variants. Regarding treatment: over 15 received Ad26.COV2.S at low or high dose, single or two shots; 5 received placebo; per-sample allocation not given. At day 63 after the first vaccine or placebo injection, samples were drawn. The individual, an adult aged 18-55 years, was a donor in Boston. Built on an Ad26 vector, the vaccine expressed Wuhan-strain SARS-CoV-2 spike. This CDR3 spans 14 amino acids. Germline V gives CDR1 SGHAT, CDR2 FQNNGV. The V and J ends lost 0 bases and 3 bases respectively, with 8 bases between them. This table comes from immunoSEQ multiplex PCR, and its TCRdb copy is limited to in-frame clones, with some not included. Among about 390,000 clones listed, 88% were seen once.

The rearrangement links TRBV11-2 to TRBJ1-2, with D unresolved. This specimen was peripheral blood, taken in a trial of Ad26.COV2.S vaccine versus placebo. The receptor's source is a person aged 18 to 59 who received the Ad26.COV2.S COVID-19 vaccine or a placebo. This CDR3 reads CASSLETQYYGYTF. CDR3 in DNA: TGTGCCAGCAGCTTAGAGACACAGTACTATGGCTACACCTTC.